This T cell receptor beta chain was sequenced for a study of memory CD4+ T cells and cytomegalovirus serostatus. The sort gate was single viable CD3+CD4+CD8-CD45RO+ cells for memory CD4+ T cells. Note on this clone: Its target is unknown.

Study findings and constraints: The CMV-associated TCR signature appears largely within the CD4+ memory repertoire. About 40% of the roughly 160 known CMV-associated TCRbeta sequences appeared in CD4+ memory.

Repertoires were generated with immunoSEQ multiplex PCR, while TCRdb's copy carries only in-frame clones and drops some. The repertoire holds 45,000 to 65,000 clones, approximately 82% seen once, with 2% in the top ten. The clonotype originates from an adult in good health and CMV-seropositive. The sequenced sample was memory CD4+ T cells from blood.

CDR3 loop: CASSTQSGGAEEQYF. The CDR3 region has the DNA TGTGCCAGCAGCACTCAAAGCGGGGGGGCGGAAGAGCAGTACTTC. The V call is TRBV11-2, the J call TRBJ2-7, with TRBD2 identical over 10 bases. This CDR3 has 15 residues. The V segment lost 5 bases and the J segment 7 bases; nucleotides outside the gene matches: 11. Germline CDR1 is SGHAT and CDR2 is FQNNGV.